These T cell receptor beta chains were read from a single sample in a study of prognosis after radiotherapy for stage I lung cancer. One entry per CDR3 protein, called by TCRdb with MiXCR from the multiplex PCR reads. This sample yields 50,000 to 75,000 distinct CDR3 sequences, of which about 30% are seen a single time; around 8.1% belongs to the top ten. Sequenced here: PBMCs, sampled before or after stereotactic body radiation therapy (not recorded which). The source is a donor aged 50 or older with non-small cell lung cancer. CDR3s include the opening cysteine and the closing phenylalanine or tryptophan. The D gene is left open where the match is weak. Where a row states a size, it is once, few, many or the class of an expanded clone; other rows omit it.

D: -; V: TRBV9; J: TRBJ1-1; size: many; DNA: TGTGCCAGCAGCGTAGGTCAGTATGGGCGAGCTTTCTTT; CDR3: CASSVGQYGRAFF
D: -; V: TRBV2; J: TRBJ1-3; size: many; DNA: TGTGCCAGCAGTTCGACAGCTGGAAACACCATATATTTT; CDR3: CASSSTAGNTIYF
D: -; V: TRBV19; J: TRBJ1-2; size: many; DNA: TGTGCCAGTAGTACTCACCTCAGGGTAACCGGCTACACCTTC; CDR3: CASSTHLRVTGYTF
D: -; V: TRBV6-1; J: TRBJ1-2; size: -; DNA: TGTGCCAGCAGCCCGTCATGGGCCTATGGCTACACCTTC; CDR3: CASSPSWAYGYTF
D: TRBD1; V: TRBV6-1; J: TRBJ2-7; size: many; DNA: TGTGCCAGCGCGAGTTACAGGGGGACGTACGAGCAGTACTTC; CDR3: CASASYRGTYEQYF
D: TRBD2; V: TRBV7-9; J: TRBJ2-3; size: many; DNA: TGTGCCAGCATCCCCTATAGCGGGGGGGATAGCACAGATACGCAGTATTTT; CDR3: CASIPYSGGDSTDTQYF
D: -; V: TRBV28; J: TRBJ1-1; size: many; DNA: TGTGCCAGCAGGATGACAGGCATGAACACTGAAGCTTTCTTT; CDR3: CASRMTGMNTEAFF
D: TRBD1; V: TRBV7-6; J: TRBJ1-6; size: many; DNA: TGTGCCAGCAGCTCGGTGACAGGGGGCGGCAATTCACCCCTCCACTTT; CDR3: CASSSVTGGGNSPLHF
D: -; V: TRBV20-1; J: TRBJ1-2; size: many; DNA: TGCAGTGCTATCCCCGCGGGAGCCTATGGCTACACCTTC; CDR3: CSAIPAGAYGYTF
D: TRBD2; V: TRBV6-2/TRBV6-3; J: TRBJ2-7; size: many; DNA: TGTGCCAGCGGGGGGGACGCCTACGAGCAGTACTTC; CDR3: CASGGDAYEQYF
D: -; V: TRBV3-2; J: TRBJ1-1; size: -; DNA: TGTGCCAGCAGCCAAGTTTGCATGCTAAACATGAACACTGAAGCTTTCTTT; CDR3: CASSQVCMLNMNTEAFF
D: -; V: TRBV20-1; J: TRBJ1-2; size: -; DNA: TGCAGTGCTAGAGGCCTGGGGAGGGGGGACTATGGCTACACCTTC; CDR3: CSARGLGRGDYGYTF
D: -; V: TRBV12-3/TRBV12-4; J: TRBJ1-2; size: many; DNA: TGTGCCAGCAGTTTAGGCCAGGGAGCTAACTATGGCTACACCTTC; CDR3: CASSLGQGANYGYTF
D: -; V: TRBV7-8; J: TRBJ1-5; size: many; DNA: TGTGCCAGCAGCTTAGCCACAGGGAGGGATCAGCCCCAGCATTTT; CDR3: CASSLATGRDQPQHF
D: TRBD1; V: TRBV5-8; J: TRBJ2-7; size: many; DNA: TGTGCCAGCAGGCATAGAACAGGGGGCGCGGGGTACGAGCAGTACTTC; CDR3: CASRHRTGGAGYEQYF
D: -; V: TRBV28; J: TRBJ1-2; size: many; DNA: TGTGCCAGCAGGAGAACGACGGCGGGCTACACCTTC; CDR3: CASRRTTAGYTF
D: -; V: TRBV7-9; J: TRBJ1-2; size: many; DNA: TGTGCCAGCAGCTTAGGGTTTGTCTACACCTTC; CDR3: CASSLGFVYTF
D: -; V: TRBV3-1; J: TRBJ1-4; size: many; DNA: TGTGCCAGCAGCCAGAGTGAAAAACTGTTTTTT; CDR3: CASSQSEKLFF
D: -; V: TRBV11-2; J: TRBJ2-7; size: few; DNA: TGTGCCAGCATCAAGACGGGCAGGTTGGGCTCCTACGAGCAGTACTTC; CDR3: CASIKTGRLGSYEQYF
D: -; V: TRBV29-1; J: TRBJ1-6; size: many; DNA: TGCAGCGTTAAATACACATATAATTCACCCCTCCACTTT; CDR3: CSVKYTYNSPLHF
D: -; V: TRBV25-1; J: TRBJ2-5; size: -; DNA: TGTGCCAGCAGTAGGAGGTCGGTGGAGACCCAGTACTTC; CDR3: CASSRRSVETQYF
D: -; V: TRBV30; J: TRBJ1-2; size: -; DNA: TGCGCCTGGAGTGCTGTCGGGGTGAAGTATGGCTACACCTTC; CDR3: CAWSAVGVKYGYTF
D: TRBD1; V: TRBV19; J: TRBJ1-5; size: -; DNA: TGTGCCAGTAGTAACCGACAGGGGAGGAATGGCAATCAGCCCCAGCATTTT; CDR3: CASSNRQGRNGNQPQHF
D: -; V: TRBV6-1; J: TRBJ2-7; size: -; DNA: TGTGCCAGGAGCCCGGGGACTCATAGCTCGTACGAGCAGTACTTC; CDR3: CARSPGTHSSYEQYF
D: TRBD1; V: TRBV3-1; J: TRBJ2-3; size: many; DNA: TGTGCCAGCAGCCAAAGGACAGGGGCGGCAGATACGCAGTATTTT; CDR3: CASSQRTGAADTQYF
D: TRBD1; V: TRBV18; J: TRBJ2-7; size: many; DNA: TGTGCCAGCTCCCCGACAGGGGCTGGCGAGCAGTACTTC; CDR3: CASSPTGAGEQYF
D: -; V: TRBV6-1; J: TRBJ1-1; size: many; DNA: TGTGCCAGCACTCTTTTACTGAACACTGAAGCTTTCTTT; CDR3: CASTLLLNTEAFF
D: TRBD1; V: TRBV28; J: TRBJ1-5; size: many; DNA: TGTGCCAGCAGGGCGACAGGGGTCGCCAATCAGCCCCAGCATTTT; CDR3: CASRATGVANQPQHF
D: TRBD1; V: TRBV7-2; J: TRBJ1-1; size: many; DNA: TGTGCCAGCACCTTGGACAGGCTGAACACTGAAGCTTTCTTT; CDR3: CASTLDRLNTEAFF
D: -; V: TRBV7-2; J: TRBJ2-3; size: many; DNA: TGTGCCAGCAGCTCAAGGTGGGATACGCAGTATTTT; CDR3: CASSSRWDTQYF
D: -; V: TRBV25-1; J: TRBJ2-1; size: many; DNA: TGTGCCAGCAAGGTCGCGGGGTACCTGGGAGTTGAGCAGTTCTTC; CDR3: CASKVAGYLGVEQFF
D: -; V: TRBV15; J: TRBJ1-4; size: many; DNA: TGTGCCACCAGCAGGGGTAATGAAAAACTGTTTTTT; CDR3: CATSRGNEKLFF
D: TRBD1; V: TRBV20-1; J: TRBJ1-2; size: -; DNA: TGCAGTGCCCGGGGACAGGTGTCGGTCTATGGCTACACCTTC; CDR3: CSARGQVSVYGYTF
D: -; V: TRBV20-1; J: TRBJ1-6; size: many; DNA: TGCAGTGCTAGAAATCAGGCGAATTCACCCCTCCACTTT; CDR3: CSARNQANSPLHF
D: TRBD1; V: TRBV19; J: TRBJ2-6; size: many; DNA: TGTGCCACCCAACGAAGGGGACAGGGATCTGGGGCCAACGTCCTGACTTTC; CDR3: CATQRRGQGSGANVLTF
D: TRBD2; V: TRBV5-1; J: TRBJ2-7; size: many; DNA: TGCGCCAGCAGAACTGGGACTAGCCCCTCCTACGAGCAGTACTTC; CDR3: CASRTGTSPSYEQYF
D: -; V: TRBV18; J: TRBJ1-1; size: many; DNA: TGTGCCAGCTCACAGTCGGGAGGCGTGAACACTGAAGCTTTCTTT; CDR3: CASSQSGGVNTEAFF
D: TRBD1; V: TRBV18; J: TRBJ1-4; size: many; DNA: TGTGCCAGCTCACCCGACAGGGCCCACGAAAAACTGTTTTTT; CDR3: CASSPDRAHEKLFF
D: TRBD1; V: TRBV13; J: TRBJ1-1; size: many; DNA: TGTGCCAGCAGCTTAGGACAGGGGGGCCTGGGAGCTTTCTTT; CDR3: CASSLGQGGLGAFF